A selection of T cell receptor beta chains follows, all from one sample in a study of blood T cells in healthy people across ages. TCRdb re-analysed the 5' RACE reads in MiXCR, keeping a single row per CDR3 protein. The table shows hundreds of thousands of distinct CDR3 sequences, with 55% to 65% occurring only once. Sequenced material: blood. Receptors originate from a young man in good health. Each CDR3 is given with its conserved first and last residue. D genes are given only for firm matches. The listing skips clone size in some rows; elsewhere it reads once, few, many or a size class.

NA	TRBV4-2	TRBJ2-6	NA	TGTGCCAGCAGCCAAGTCCATCACTCTGGGGCCAACGTCCTGACTTTC	CASSQVHHSGANVLTF
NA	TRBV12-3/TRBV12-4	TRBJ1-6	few	TGTGCCAGCTCGGCGGGCGAGTGGGCGAATTCACCCCTCCACTTT	CASSAGEWANSPLHF
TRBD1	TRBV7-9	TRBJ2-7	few	TGTGCCAGCAGCTTACAGGGGGCGCGCTCCTACGAGCAGTACTTC	CASSLQGARSYEQYF
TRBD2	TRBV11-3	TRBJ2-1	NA	TGTGCCAGCAGCTTAGTTAGCGGGGGGCACAATGAGCAGTTCTTC	CASSLVSGGHNEQFF
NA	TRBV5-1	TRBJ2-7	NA	TGCGCCAGCAGCTTGGGAGCTACAGGTTCCTCCTACGAGCAGTACTTC	CASSLGATGSSYEQYF
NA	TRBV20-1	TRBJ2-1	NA	TGCAGTGCTAGAGATATTGTAGGGTTTGGACGGAATGAGCAGTTCTTC	CSARDIVGFGRNEQFF
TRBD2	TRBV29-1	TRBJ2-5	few	TGCAGCGTTGAGGGGGCTAGCGGGGGGTCTACAGAGACCCAGTACTTC	CSVEGASGGSTETQYF
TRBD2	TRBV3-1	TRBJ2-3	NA	TGTGCCAGCAGCCAAGAACCCGGGACTAGCGGGGACAAGACAGATACGCAGTATTTT	CASSQEPGTSGDKTDTQYF
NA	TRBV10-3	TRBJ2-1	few	TGTGCCATCAGGGTGTATAATGAGCAGTTCTTC	CAIRVYNEQFF
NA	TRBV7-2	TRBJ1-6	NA	TGTGCCAGCAGCCGAGGGGGGGATAATTCACCCCTCCACTTT	CASSRGGDNSPLHF
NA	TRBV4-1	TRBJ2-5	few	TGCGCCAGCAGCCAAGAAGGTGTCAGATTTCAAGAGACCCAGTACTTC	CASSQEGVRFQETQYF
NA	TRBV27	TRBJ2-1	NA	TGTGCCAGCAGCTCTGCATTTAGGGGTACCAATTACAATGAGCAGTTCTTC	CASSSAFRGTNYNEQFF
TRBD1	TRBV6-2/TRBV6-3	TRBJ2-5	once	TGTGCCAGCAGTTACTTGACAGGGAAGGAGACCCAGTACTTC	CASSYLTGKETQYF
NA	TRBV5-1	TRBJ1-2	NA	TGCGCCAGCAGCTTTATTAGTGGAGACTCCGTTAGGGTTGGCTACACCTTC	CASSFISGDSVRVGYTF
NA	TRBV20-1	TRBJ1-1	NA	TGCAGTGCAAAACAGGGTGACACTGAAGCTTTCTTT	CSAKQGDTEAFF
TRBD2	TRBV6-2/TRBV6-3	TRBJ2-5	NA	TGTGCCAGCAATCTTCAAGCGGGGGTAGAGACCCAGTACTTC	CASNLQAGVETQYF
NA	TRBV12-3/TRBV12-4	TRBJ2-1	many	TGTGCCAGCATTTTGTACAATGAGCAGTTCTTC	CASILYNEQFF
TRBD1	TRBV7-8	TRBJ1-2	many	TGTGCCAGCAGCCTAAACAGGGGACTTAGCTATGGCTACACCTTC	CASSLNRGLSYGYTF
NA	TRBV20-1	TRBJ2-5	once	TGCAGTGCTAGAACGGCAGGTCAGGAGACCCAGTACTTC	CSARTAGQETQYF
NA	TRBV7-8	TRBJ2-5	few	TGTGCCAGCAGCTTAGGGTCGGCGGCGATGCAACAAGAGACCCAGTACTTC	CASSLGSAAMQQETQYF
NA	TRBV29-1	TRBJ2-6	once	TGCAGCGTTGAACTGGTGTCTGGGGCCAACGTCCTGACTTTC	CSVELVSGANVLTF
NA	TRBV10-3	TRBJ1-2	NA	TGTGCCATCCTCATCGCCAACAGTCGTTACTATGGCTACACCTTC	CAILIANSRYYGYTF
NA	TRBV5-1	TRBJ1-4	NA	TGCGCCAGCAGCTTGGAAGGAAAACTGTTTTTT	CASSLEGKLFF
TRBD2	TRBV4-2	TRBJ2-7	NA	TGTGCCAGCAGCCACGCCTCACGGGGACTAGCGGCAAACAGCGAGCAGTACTTC	CASSHASRGLAANSEQYF
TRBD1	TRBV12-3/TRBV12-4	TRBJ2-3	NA	TGTGCCAGCAGTTCCGGGACAGGGTTAGATACGCAGTATTTT	CASSSGTGLDTQYF
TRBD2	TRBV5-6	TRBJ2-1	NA	TGTGCCAGCAACCAAGCGGGGATCGCCTACAATGAGCAGTTCTTC	CASNQAGIAYNEQFF
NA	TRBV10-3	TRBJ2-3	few	TGTGCCATCAGTGAGGGGGGGCCTATCACAGATACGCAGTATTTT	CAISEGGPITDTQYF
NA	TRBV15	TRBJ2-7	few	TGTGCCACCAGCAGAGAGTTCGGCAGGGCTCGGGAGCAGTACTTC	CATSREFGRAREQYF
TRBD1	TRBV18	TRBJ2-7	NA	TGTGCCAGCTCACCCTTACAGGGGGCTAAAGGCGAGCAGTACTTC	CASSPLQGAKGEQYF
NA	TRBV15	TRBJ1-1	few	TGTGCCACCAGCAGAGAAAGGGTACCGAACACTGAAGCTTTCTTT	CATSRERVPNTEAFF
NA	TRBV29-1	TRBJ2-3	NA	TGCAGCGTCCTAGGTCAGGGGGGCTCCACAGATACGCAGTATTTT	CSVLGQGGSTDTQYF
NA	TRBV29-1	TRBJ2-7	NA	TGCAGCGTTGCCAGGGGTAGTGTCTACAATGAGCAGTACTTC	CSVARGSVYNEQYF
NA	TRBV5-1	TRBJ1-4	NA	TGCGCCAGCAGCCCGGGACAACCGAAAGTCGAAAAACTGTTTTTT	CASSPGQPKVEKLFF
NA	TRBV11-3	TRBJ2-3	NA	TGTGCCAGCAGCAACGAGCGGTGGGGAGATACGCAGTATTTT	CASSNERWGDTQYF
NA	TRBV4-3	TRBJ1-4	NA	TGCGCCAGCAGCTCCCCCGGGGGGGAACTGTTTTTT	CASSSPGGELFF
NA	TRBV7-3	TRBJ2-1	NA	TGTGCCAGCAGGAACGAAGGGCGCAATGAGCAGTTCTTC	CASRNEGRNEQFF
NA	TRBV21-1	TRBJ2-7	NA	NA	CASSKLVGRGATYEQYF
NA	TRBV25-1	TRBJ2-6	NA	TGTGCCAGCAGACCCGACATCGCTGGGGCCAACGTCCTGACTTTC	CASRPDIAGANVLTF
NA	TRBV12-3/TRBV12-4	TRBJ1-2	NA	TGTGCCAGCAACGGGTGGGGCTATGGCTACACCTTC	CASNGWGYGYTF
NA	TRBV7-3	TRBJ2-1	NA	TGTGCCAGCAGCCCGGGACACCAGAACAATGAGCAGTTCTTC	CASSPGHQNNEQFF
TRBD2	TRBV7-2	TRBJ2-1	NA	TGTGCCAGCAGCAAGGCGCGGGGGGCTAATAATGAGCAGTTCTTC	CASSKARGANNEQFF
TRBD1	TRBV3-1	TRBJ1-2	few	TGTGCCAGCAGCCGACAGGGGTCCTCCTATGGCTACACCTTC	CASSRQGSSYGYTF
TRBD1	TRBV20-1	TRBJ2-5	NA	TGCAGTGCTTTGGACAGGGGGAGGGAGACCCAGTACTTC	CSALDRGRETQYF
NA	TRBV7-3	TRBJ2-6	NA	TGTGCCAGCAGCACCCAGGCCAACGTCCTGACTTTC	CASSTQANVLTF
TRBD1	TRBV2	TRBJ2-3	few	TGTGCCAGCAGTTACCGGGACAGGACAGATACGCAGTATTTT	CASSYRDRTDTQYF
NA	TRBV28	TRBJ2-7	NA	TGTGCCAGCAGCTTCAGCGGTCTTCCCTACGAGCAGTACTTC	CASSFSGLPYEQYF
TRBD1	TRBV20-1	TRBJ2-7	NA	TGCAATGCTCCCCCCGGGACAGGGCTCGGCGAGCAGTACTTC	CNAPPGTGLGEQYF
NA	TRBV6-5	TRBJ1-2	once	TGTGCCAGCAGTCACCGACACGGCTACACCTTC	CASSHRHGYTF
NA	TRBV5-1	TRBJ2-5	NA	TGCGCCAGCAGCCATCAGAGTGAGACCCAGTACTTC	CASSHQSETQYF
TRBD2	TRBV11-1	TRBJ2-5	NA	TGTGCCAGCAGCCCTGGGACTAGCGGGGCATCTGGGGAGCAGTACTTC	CASSPGTSGASGEQYF
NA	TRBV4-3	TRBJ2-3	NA	TGCGCCAGCAGCCTGGCAAATACGCAGTATTTT	CASSLANTQYF